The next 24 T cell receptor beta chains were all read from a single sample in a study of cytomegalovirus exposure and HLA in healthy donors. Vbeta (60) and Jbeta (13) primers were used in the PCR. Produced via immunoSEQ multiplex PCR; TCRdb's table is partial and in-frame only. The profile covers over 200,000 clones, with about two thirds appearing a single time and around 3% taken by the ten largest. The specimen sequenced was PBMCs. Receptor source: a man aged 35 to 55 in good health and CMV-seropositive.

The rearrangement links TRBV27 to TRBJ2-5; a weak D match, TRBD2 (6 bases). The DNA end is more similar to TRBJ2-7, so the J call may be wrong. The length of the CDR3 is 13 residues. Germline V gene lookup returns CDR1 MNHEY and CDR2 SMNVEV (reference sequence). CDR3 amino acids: CASSGGRSYEQYF. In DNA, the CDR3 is TGTGCCAGCAGTGGGGGGAGGTCCTACGAGCAGTACTTC.

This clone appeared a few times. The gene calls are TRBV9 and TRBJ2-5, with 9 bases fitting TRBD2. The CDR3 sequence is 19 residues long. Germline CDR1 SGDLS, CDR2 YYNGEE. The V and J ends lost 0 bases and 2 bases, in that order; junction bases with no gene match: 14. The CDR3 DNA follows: TGTGCCAGCAGCGTAGCCCCGACTGTTAGCGGGGGAGAGCAAGAGACCCAGTACTTC. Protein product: CASSVAPTVSGGEQETQYF. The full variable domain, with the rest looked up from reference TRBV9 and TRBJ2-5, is DSGVTQTPKHLITATGQRVTLRCSPRSGDLSVYWYQQSLDQGLQFLIQYYNGEERAKGNILERFSAQQFPDLHSELNLSSLELGDSALYFCASSVAPTVSGGEQETQYFGPGTRLLVL.

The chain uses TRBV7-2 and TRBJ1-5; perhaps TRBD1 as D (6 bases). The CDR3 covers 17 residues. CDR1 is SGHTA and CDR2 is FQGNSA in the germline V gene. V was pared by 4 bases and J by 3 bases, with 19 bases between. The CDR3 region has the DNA TGTGCCAGCAGCTCACTTCCGGGACAAGGGCCCAATCAGCCCCAGCATTTT. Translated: CASSSLPGQGPNQPQHF.

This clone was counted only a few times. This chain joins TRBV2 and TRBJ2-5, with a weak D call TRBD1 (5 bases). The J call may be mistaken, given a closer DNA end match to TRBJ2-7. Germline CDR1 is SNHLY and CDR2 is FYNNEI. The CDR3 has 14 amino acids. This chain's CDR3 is CASSEIRGTGEQYF. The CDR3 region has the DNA TGTGCCAGCAGTGAAATAAGGGGTACGGGCGAGCAGTACTTC.

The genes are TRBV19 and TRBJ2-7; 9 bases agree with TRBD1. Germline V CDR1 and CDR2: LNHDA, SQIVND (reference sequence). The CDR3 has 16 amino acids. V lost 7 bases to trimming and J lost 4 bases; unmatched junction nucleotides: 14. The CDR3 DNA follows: TGTGCCAGTATGGAAGGAGCCGGGACAGGGCTATACGAGCAGTACTTC. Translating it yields CASMEGAGTGLYEQYF.

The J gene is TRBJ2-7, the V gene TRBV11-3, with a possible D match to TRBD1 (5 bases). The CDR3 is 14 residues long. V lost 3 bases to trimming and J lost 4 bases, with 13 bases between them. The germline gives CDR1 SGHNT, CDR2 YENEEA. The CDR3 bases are TGTGCCAGCAGCTTGGGGCCGGCGGTTTACGAGCAGTACTTC. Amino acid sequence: CASSLGPAVYEQYF.

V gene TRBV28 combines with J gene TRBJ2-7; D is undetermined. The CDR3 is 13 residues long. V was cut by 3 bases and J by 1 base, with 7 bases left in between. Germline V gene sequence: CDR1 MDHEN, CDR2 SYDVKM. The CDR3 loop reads CASSFTESYEQYF. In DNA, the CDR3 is TGTGCCAGCAGTTTCACAGAGTCCTACGAGCAGTACTTC. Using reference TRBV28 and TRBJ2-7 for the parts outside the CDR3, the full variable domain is DVKVTQSSRYLVKRTGEKVFLECVQDMDHENMFWYRQDPGLGLRLIYFSYDVKMKEKGDIPEGYSVSREKKERFSLILESASTNQTSMYLCASSFTESYEQYFGPGTRLTVT.

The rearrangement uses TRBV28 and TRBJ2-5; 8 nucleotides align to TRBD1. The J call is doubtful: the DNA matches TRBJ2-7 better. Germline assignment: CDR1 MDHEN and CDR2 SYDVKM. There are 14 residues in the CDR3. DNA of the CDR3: TGTGCCAGCACCCTACCCGGACAGGGCTACGAGCAGTACTTC. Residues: CASTLPGQGYEQYF.

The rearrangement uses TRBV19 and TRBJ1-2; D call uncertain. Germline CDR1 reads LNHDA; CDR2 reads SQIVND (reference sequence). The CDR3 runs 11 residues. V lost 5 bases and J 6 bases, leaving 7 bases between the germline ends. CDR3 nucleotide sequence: TGTGCCAGTAGTCTCGGGGATGGCTACACCTTC. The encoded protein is CASSLGDGYTF.

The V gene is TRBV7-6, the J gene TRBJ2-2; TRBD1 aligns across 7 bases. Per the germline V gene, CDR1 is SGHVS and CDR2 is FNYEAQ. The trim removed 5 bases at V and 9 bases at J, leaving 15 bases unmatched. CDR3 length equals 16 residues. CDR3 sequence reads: CASSPQGSRTLRELFF. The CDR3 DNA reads TGTGCCAGCAGCCCACAGGGGAGCCGAACATTGAGGGAGCTGTTTTTT.

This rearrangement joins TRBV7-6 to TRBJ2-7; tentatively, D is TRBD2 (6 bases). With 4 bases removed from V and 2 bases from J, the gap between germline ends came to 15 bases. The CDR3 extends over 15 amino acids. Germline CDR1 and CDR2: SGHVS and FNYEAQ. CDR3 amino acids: CASSSLGGRPYEQYF. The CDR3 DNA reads TGTGCCAGCAGCTCCCTGGGGGGAAGACCCTACGAGCAGTACTTC.

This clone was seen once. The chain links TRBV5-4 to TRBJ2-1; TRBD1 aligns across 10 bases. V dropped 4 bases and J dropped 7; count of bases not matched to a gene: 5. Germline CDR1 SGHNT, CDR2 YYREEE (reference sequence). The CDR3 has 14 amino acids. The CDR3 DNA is TGTGCCAGCAGCGTGGACAGGGGGGTGAATGAGCAGTTCTTC. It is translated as CASSVDRGVNEQFF.

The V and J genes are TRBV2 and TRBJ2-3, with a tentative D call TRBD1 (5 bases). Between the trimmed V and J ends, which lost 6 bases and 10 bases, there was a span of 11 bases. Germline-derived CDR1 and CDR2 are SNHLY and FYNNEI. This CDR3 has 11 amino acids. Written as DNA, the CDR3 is TGTGCCAGCAGGTATAGGGGTGCGCAGTATTTT. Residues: CASRYRGAQYF.

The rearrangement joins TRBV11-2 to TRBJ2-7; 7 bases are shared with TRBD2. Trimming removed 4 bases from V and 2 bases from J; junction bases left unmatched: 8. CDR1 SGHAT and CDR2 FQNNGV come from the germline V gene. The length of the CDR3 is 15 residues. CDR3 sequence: CASSYTPGGAYEQYF. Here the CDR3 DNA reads TGTGCCAGCAGCTACACCCCGGGAGGAGCCTACGAGCAGTACTTC.

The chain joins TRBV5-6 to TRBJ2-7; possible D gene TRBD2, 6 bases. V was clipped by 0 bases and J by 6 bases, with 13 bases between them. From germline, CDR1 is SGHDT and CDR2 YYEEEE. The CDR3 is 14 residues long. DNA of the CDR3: TGTGCCAGCAGCTTGGGTATATGGAGGGCCGAGCAGTACTTC. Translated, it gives CASSLGIWRAEQYF.

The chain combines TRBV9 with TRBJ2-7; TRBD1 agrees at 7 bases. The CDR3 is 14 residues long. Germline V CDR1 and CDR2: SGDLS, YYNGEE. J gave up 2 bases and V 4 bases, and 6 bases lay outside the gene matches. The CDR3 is CASSNRQGPYEQYF. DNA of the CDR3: TGTGCCAGCAGCAATCGACAGGGCCCCTACGAGCAGTACTTC.

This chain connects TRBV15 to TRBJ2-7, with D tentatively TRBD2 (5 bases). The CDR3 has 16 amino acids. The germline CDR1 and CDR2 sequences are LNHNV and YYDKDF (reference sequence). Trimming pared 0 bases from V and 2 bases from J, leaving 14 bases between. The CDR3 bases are TGTGCCACCAGCAGAGAGGTGGGAGTGTTCCCCTACGAGCAGTACTTC. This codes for CATSREVGVFPYEQYF.

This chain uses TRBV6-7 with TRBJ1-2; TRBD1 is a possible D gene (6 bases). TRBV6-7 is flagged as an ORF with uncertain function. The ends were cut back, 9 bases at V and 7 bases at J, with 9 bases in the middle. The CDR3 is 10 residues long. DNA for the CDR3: TGTGCCAGTACAGGGTTTGGCTACACCTTC. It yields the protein CASTGFGYTF.

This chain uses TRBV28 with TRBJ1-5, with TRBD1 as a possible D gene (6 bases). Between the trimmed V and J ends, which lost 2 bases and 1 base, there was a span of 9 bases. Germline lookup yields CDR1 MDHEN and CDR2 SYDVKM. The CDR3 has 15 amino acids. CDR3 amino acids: CASSLKGGSNQPQHF. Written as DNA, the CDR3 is TGTGCCAGCAGTTTAAAGGGGGGGAGCAATCAGCCCCAGCATTTT.

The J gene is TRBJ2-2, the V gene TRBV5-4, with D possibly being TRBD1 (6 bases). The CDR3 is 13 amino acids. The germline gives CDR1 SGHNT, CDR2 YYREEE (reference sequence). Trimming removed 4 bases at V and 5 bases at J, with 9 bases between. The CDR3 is CASSPGQTGELFF. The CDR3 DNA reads TGTGCCAGCAGCCCCGGACAGACCGGGGAGCTGTTTTTT.

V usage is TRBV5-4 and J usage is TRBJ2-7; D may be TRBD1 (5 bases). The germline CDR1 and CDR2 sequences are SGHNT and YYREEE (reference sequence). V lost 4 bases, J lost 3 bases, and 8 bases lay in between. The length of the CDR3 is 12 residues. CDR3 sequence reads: CASSADSYEQYF. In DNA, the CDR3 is TGTGCCAGCAGCGCTGACAGCTACGAGCAGTACTTC.

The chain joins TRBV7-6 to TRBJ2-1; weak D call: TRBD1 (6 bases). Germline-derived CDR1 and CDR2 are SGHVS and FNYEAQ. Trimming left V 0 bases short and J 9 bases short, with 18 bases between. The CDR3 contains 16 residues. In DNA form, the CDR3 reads TGTGCCAGCAGCTTAGCGCAGTTACAGGGCACCGGTGAGCAGTTCTTC. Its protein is CASSLAQLQGTGEQFF.

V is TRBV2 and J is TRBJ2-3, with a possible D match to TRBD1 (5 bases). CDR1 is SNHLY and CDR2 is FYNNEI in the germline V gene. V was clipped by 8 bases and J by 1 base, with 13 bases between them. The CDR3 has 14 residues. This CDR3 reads CASWAGWGTDTQYF. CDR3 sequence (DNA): TGTGCCAGCTGGGCAGGGTGGGGCACAGATACGCAGTATTTT. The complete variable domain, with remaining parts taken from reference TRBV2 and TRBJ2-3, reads EPEVTQTPSHQVTQMGQEVILRCVPISNHLYFYWYRQILGQKVEFLVSFYNNEISEKSEIFDDQFSVERPDGSNFTLKIRSTKLEDSAMYFCASWAGWGTDTQYFGPGTRLTVL.

The CDR3 here is CASRGGSGLGVYEQYF. In DNA form, the CDR3 reads TGCGCCAGCAGGGGAGGTTCTGGGTTAGGTGTCTACGAGCAGTACTTC. V usage is TRBV10-2 and J usage is TRBJ2-7; possible D gene TRBD2, 6 bases. The CDR3 is made up of 16 amino acids. Germline CDR1 is WSHSY and CDR2 is SAAADI. Trimming took off 6 bases at V and 3 bases at J, with 21 bases between the two ends.